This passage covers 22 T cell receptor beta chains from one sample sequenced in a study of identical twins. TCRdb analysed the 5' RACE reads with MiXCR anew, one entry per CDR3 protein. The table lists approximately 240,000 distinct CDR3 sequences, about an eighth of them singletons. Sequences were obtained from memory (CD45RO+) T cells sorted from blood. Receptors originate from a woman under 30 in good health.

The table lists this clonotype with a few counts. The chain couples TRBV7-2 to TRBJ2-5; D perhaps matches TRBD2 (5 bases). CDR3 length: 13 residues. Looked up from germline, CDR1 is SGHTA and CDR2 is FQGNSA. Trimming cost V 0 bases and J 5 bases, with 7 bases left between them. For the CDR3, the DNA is TGTGCCAGCAGCTTAGCCGGGGTGGAGACCCAGTACTTC. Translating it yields CASSLAGVETQYF.

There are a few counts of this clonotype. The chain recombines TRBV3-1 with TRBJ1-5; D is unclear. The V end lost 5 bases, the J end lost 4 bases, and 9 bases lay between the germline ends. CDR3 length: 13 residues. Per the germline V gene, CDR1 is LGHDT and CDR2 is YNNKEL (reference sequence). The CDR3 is CASSETVNQPQHF. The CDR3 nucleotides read TGTGCCAGCAGCGAGACGGTTAATCAGCCCCAGCATTTT.

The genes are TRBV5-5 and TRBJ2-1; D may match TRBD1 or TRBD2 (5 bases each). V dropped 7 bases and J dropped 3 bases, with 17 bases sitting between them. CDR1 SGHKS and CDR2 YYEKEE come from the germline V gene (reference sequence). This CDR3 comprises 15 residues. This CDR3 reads CASVAPGRSYNEQFF. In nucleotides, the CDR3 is TGTGCCAGCGTGGCCCCGGGGCGGAGCTACAATGAGCAGTTCTTC.

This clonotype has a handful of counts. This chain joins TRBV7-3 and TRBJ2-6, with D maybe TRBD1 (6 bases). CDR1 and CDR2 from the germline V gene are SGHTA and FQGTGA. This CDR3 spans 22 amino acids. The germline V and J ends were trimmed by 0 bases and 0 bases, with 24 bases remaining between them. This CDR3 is CASSLTAGVGADKNSGANVLTF. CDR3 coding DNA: TGTGCCAGCAGCTTAACGGCAGGGGTTGGGGCAGACAAAAACTCTGGGGCCAACGTCCTGACTTTC.

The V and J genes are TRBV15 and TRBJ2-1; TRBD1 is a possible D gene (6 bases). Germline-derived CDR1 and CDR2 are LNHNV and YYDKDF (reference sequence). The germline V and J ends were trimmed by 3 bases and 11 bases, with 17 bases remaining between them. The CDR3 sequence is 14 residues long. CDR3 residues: CATSRSVEGTKQFF. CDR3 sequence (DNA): TGTGCCACCAGCAGGAGTGTTGAGGGGACAAAGCAGTTCTTC.

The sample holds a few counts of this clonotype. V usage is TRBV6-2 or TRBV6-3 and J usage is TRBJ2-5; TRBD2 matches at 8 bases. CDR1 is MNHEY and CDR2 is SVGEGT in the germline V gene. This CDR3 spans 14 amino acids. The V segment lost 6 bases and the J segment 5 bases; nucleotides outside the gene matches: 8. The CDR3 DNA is TGTGCCAGCAGAAGAGCGGGGGCCCGGGAGACCCAGTACTTC. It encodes CASRRAGARETQYF.

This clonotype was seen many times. CDR3 nucleotides: TGCGCCAGCAGCCAAGAACGTGAGGACGAGCAGTACTTC. Its protein product is CASSQEREDEQYF. The V and J genes are TRBV4-3 and TRBJ2-7; D remains ambiguous. Germline values: CDR1 LGHNA, CDR2 YSLEER. The CDR3 runs 13 residues. Trimming shortened V by 0 bases and J by 5 bases, and 8 bases separated the two germline ends.

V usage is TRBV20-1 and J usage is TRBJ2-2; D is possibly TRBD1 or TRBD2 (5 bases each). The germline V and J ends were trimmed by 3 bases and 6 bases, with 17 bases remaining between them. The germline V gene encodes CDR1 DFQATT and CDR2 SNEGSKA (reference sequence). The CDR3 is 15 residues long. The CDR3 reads CSASLGATAAGELFF. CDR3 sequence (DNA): TGCAGTGCTAGTCTCGGGGCCACGGCCGCCGGGGAGCTGTTTTTT.

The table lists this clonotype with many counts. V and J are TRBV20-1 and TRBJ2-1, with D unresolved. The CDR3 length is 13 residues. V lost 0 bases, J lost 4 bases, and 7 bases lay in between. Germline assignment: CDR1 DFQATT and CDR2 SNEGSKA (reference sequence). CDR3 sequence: CSAREGLYNEQFF. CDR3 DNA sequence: TGCAGTGCTAGAGAGGGCCTTTACAATGAGCAGTTCTTC.

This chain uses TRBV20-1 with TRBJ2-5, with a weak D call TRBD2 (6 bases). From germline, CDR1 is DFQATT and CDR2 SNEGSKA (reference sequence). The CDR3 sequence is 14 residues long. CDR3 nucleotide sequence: TGCAGCCCTCGGGAGTGGGTGAATCAAGAGACCCAGTACTTC. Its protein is CSPREWVNQETQYF.

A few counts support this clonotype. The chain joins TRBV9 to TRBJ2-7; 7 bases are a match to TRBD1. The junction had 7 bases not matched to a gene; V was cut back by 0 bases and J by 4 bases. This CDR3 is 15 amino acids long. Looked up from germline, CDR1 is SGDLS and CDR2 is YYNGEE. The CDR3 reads CASSVDGTESYEQYF. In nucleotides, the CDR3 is TGTGCCAGCAGCGTAGATGGGACAGAGAGTTACGAGCAGTACTTC.

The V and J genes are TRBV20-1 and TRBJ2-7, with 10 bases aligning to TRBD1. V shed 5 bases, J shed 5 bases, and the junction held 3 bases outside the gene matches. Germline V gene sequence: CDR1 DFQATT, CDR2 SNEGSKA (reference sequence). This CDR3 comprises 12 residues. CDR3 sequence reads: CSAWDRGNEQYF. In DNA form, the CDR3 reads TGCAGTGCTTGGGACAGGGGAAACGAGCAGTACTTC.

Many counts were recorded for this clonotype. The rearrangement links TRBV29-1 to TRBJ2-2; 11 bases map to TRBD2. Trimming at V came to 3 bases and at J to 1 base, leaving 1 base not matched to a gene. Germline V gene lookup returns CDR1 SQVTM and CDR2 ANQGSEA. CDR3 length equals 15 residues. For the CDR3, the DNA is TGCAGCGTTGATGGGACTAGCGGGAACACCGGGGAGCTGTTTTTT. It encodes CSVDGTSGNTGELFF.

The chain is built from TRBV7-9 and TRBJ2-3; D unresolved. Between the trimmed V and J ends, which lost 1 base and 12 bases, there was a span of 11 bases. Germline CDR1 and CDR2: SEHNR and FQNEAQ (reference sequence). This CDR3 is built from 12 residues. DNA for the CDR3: TGTGCCAGCAGCTTAGAGGGCTTTTCACAGTATTTT. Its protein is CASSLEGFSQYF.

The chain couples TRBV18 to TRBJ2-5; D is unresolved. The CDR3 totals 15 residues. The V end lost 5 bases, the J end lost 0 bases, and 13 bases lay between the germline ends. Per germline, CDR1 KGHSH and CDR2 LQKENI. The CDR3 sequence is CASSELAPNQETQYF. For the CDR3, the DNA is TGTGCCAGCTCAGAGCTTGCCCCGAACCAAGAGACCCAGTACTTC.

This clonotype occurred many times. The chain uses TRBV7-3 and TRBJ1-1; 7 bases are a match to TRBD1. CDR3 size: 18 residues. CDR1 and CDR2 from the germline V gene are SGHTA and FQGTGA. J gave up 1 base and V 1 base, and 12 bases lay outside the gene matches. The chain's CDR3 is CASSLMPSQGGRNTEAFF. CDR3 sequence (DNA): TGTGCCAGCAGCTTAATGCCTTCGCAGGGGGGGAGGAACACTGAAGCTTTCTTT.

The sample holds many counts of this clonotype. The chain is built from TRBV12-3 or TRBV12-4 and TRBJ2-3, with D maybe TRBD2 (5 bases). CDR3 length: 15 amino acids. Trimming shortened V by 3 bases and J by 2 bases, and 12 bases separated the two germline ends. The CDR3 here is CASSLRGKTTDTQYF. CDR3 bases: TGTGCCAGCAGTTTGAGAGGGAAGACCACAGATACGCAGTATTTT.

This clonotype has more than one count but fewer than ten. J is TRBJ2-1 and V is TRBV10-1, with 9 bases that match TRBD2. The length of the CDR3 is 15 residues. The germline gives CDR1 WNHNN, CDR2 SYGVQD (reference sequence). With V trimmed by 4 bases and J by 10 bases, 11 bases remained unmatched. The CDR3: CASSVATSGLGEQFF. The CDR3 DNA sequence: TGCGCCAGCAGTGTAGCGACTAGCGGTCTAGGGGAGCAGTTCTTC.

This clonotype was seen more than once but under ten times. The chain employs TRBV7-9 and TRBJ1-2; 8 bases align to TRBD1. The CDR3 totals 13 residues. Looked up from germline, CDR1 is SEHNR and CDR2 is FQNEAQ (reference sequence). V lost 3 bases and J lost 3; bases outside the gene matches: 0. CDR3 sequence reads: CASSFRGHYGYTF. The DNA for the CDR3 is TGTGCCAGCAGCTTCAGGGGGCACTATGGCTACACCTTC.

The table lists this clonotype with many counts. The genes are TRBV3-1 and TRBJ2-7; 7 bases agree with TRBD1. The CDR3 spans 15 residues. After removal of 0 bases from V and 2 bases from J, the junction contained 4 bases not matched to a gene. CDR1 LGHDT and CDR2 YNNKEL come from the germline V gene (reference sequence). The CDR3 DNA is TGTGCCAGCAGCCAAGAAGACAGGGCTGCCTACGAGCAGTACTTC. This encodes CASSQEDRAAYEQYF.

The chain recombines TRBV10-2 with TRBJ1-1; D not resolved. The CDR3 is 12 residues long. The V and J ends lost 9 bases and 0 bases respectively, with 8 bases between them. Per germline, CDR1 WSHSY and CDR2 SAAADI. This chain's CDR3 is CASGRMNTEAFF. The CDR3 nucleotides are TGCGCCAGTGGGCGGATGAACACTGAAGCTTTCTTT.

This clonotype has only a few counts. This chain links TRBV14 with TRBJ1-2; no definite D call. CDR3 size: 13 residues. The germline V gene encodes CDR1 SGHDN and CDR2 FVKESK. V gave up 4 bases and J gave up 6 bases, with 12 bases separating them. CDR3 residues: CASSPRTVDGYTF. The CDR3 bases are TGTGCCAGCAGCCCCCGGACTGTCGATGGCTACACCTTC. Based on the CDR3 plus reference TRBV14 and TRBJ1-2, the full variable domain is EAGVTQFPSHSVIEKGQTVTLRCDPISGHDNLYWYRRVMGKEIKFLLHFVKESKQDESGMPNNRFLAERTGGTYSTLKVQPAELEDSGVYFCASSPRTVDGYTFGSGTRLTVV.